A selection of T cell receptor beta chains follows, all from one sample in a study of OX40 agonist ivuxolimab in advanced cancers. Data came from immunoSEQ multiplex PCR; TCRdb stores just in-frame clones and leaves some out. The sample yields some 85,000 clones, nearly 90% seen once. The sample in question was CD4+ or CD8+ T cells sorted from blood, obtained in a trial of the OX40 agonist ivuxolimab. These receptor sequences come from an adult with an advanced solid tumor such as melanoma, head and neck, liver or kidney cancer. CDR3s include the opening cysteine and the closing phenylalanine or tryptophan. D genes are given only for firm matches. The listing skips clone size in some rows; elsewhere it reads once, few, many or a size class.

d_gene	v_gene	abundance	j_gene	CDR3nt	CDR3aa
TRBD1	TRBV5-1	.	TRBJ1-2	TGCGCCAGTTCCACCGCAGGGGGCGGCTATGGCTACACCTTC	CASSTAGGGYGYTF
.	TRBV2	.	TRBJ1-3	TGTGCCAGCCGAAAAGGGACAATCTCTGGAAACACCATATATTTT	CASRKGTISGNTIYF
.	TRBV6-1	.	TRBJ1-4	TGTGCCACCCTCCGAGGAGACTGGGATGAAAAACTGTTTTTT	CATLRGDWDEKLFF
.	TRBV29-1	.	TRBJ1-2	TGCAGCGTTGTAGTACAGGGAGCCTATGGCTACACCTTC	CSVVVQGAYGYTF
TRBD2	TRBV27	.	TRBJ2-1	TGTGCCAGCACCTACACCAGCCTTAGCGGGGCGGCCTACAATGAGCAGTTCTTC	CASTYTSLSGAAYNEQFF
.	TRBV6-6	.	TRBJ2-7	TGTGCCAGCAGTTACTCTACTGGAGTCTACGAGCAGTACTTC	CASSYSTGVYEQYF
.	TRBV7-6	.	TRBJ2-5	TGTGCCAGCAGCTTAGGCCCTGGAACCCAGTACTTC	CASSLGPGTQYF
.	TRBV2	.	TRBJ1-2	TGTGCCAGCAGCCGCCTAAGTGGGGGGAACTATGGCTACACCTTC	CASSRLSGGNYGYTF
.	TRBV7-2	.	TRBJ1-1	TGTGCCAGCAGCTTAGCGAAGGCCGCGAACACTGAAGCTTTCTTT	CASSLAKAANTEAFF
.	TRBV19	.	TRBJ1-1	TGTGCCAGTAGTACAGGGCCGCGAATGGGCACTGAAGCCTTCTTT	CASSTGPRMGTEAFF
.	TRBV5-1	once	TRBJ1-4	TGCGCCAGCAGCCCACAGGGTTCCCGGGAAAAACTGTTTTTT	CASSPQGSREKLFF
TRBD2	TRBV6-1	.	TRBJ2-4	TGTGCCAGCAGTGATGCGGGGAGGGCCGCGAACATTCAGTACTTC	CASSDAGRAANIQYF
.	TRBV30	.	TRBJ1-1	TGTGCCTGGAGACAGGCCTACACTGAAGCTTTCTTT	CAWRQAYTEAFF
.	TRBV5-1	.	TRBJ1-2	TGCGCCAGCAGCTTAGACAGAAGCGGCTACACCTTC	CASSLDRSGYTF
.	TRBV28	few	TRBJ1-5	TGTGCCAGCAGTCCCATCAGGGGTCGGCAGCCCCAGCATTTT	CASSPIRGRQPQHF
.	TRBV18	.	TRBJ1-2	TGTGCCAGCTCACCGGGACTTCAATATGGCTACACCTTC	CASSPGLQYGYTF
TRBD2	TRBV7-8	.	TRBJ2-1	TGTGCCAGCAGCTTAAGGCGGGGGGGGGACAATGAGCAGTTCTTC	CASSLRRGGDNEQFF
TRBD1	TRBV10-2	.	TRBJ2-7	TGCGCCAGCAGTGAGGCTGGGGGCAGGGGGCTTGAGCAGTACTTC	CASSEAGGRGLEQYF
.	TRBV5-1	once	TRBJ2-5	TGCGCCAGCAGCCCAGAAGGTGGGCAGAAACGACAAGAGACCCAGTACTTC	CASSPEGGQKRQETQYF
.	TRBV5-4	.	TRBJ2-1	TGTGCCAGCAGCCCCTTGACGAACAATGAGCAGTTCTTC	CASSPLTNNEQFF
.	TRBV11-3	.	TRBJ2-1	TGTGCCAGCAGCCGTGACCGGGACATGATGAATGAGCAGTTCTTC	CASSRDRDMMNEQFF
TRBD1	TRBV7-8	.	TRBJ2-7	TGTGCCAGCAGCCCCACCGGGACAGGTATTAACGAGCAGTACTTC	CASSPTGTGINEQYF
.	TRBV4-1	.	TRBJ2-7	TGCGCCAGCAGCCGAGAACCGGGACAACTCTACGAGCAGTACTTC	CASSREPGQLYEQYF
.	TRBV4-1	.	TRBJ1-1	TGCGCCAGCAGCACGGGGGGGGGCGTCAATATCGACACTGAAGCTTTCTTT	CASSTGGGVNIDTEAFF
TRBD1	TRBV5-1	.	TRBJ1-3	TGCGCCAGCAGCAATTCCGGGACAGGGAACACCATATATTTT	CASSNSGTGNTIYF
.	TRBV10-1	once	TRBJ2-2	TGCGCCAGCAGGGACAGCCTAAACACCGGGGAGCTGTTTTTT	CASRDSLNTGELFF
.	TRBV7-2	few	TRBJ2-6	TGTGCCAGCAGCCCGCCGGGCTCTGGGGCCAACGTCCTGACTTTC	CASSPPGSGANVLTF
.	TRBV6-1	.	TRBJ2-7	TGTGCCAGCCGCGGACCTCTCTACGAGCAGTACTTC	CASRGPLYEQYF
TRBD1	TRBV19	.	TRBJ1-2	TGTGCCAGTAGTTTCTTACCCCGGACAGGCAGGGACTATGGCTACACCTTC	CASSFLPRTGRDYGYTF
TRBD2	TRBV19	.	TRBJ2-1	TGTGCCAGTAGCCGACTAGCGGGAGCTGAGAATGAGCAGTTCTTC	CASSRLAGAENEQFF
.	TRBV7-6	.	TRBJ2-5	TGTGCCAGCAGTTCCAGGGCGGTTGGGACCCAGTACTTC	CASSSRAVGTQYF
TRBD2	TRBV14	once	TRBJ2-7	TGTGCCAGCAGCCAAGATCGGGGGGGAACCTACGAGCAGTACTTC	CASSQDRGGTYEQYF
.	TRBV20-1	.	TRBJ2-7	TGCAGTGCGTACGGGGGTAACGAGCAGTACTTC	CSAYGGNEQYF